This record covers a single T cell receptor (beta chain). Its specificity is unknown. Germline values: CDR1 KGHSH, CDR2 LQKENI. The CDR3 contains 11 residues. The V and J ends lost 5 bases and 0 bases respectively, with 2 bases between them. This sample stems from a study of Ad26.COV2.S vaccination and SARS-CoV-2 variants. Study details: Intramuscularly, Ad26.COV2.S was given either once or twice, 56 days apart.

Study findings and constraints: Non-spike TCR breadth did not differ much between vaccine and placebo recipients. Compared with placebo recipients, vaccine recipients had higher spike-specific TCR breadth.

Sample treatment: roughly 19 received Ad26.COV2.S at low or high dose, single or two shots; 5 received placebo; per-sample allocation not given. On day 63 after the first injection, vaccine and placebo recipients gave samples. Sequencing used immunoSEQ multiplex PCR; TCRdb keeps in-frame clones, though not all of them. In the table there are hundreds of thousands of clones, around 83% of which are singletons. The chain is built from TRBV18 and TRBJ2-7; the D is unclear. This TCR was recovered from a person aged 18 to 65 who received the Ad26.COV2.S COVID-19 vaccine or a placebo. The starting material was peripheral blood, obtained in a trial of Ad26.COV2.S vaccine versus placebo. The CDR3 region is CASSASYEQYF. CDR3 sequence (DNA): TGTGCCAGCTCAGCCTCCTACGAGCAGTACTTC.